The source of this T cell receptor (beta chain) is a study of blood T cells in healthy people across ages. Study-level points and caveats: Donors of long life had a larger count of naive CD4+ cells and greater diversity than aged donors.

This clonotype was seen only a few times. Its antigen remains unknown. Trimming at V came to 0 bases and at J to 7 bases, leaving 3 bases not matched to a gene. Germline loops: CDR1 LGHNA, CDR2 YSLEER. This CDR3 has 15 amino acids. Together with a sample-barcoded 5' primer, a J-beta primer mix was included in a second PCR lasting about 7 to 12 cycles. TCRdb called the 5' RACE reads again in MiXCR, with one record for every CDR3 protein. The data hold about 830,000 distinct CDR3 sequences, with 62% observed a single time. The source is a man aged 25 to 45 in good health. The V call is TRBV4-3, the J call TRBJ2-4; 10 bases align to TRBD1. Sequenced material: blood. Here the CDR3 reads CASSQETGGRNIQYF. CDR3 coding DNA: TGCGCCAGCAGCCAAGAGACAGGGGGCAGGAACATTCAGTACTTC.